This is a list of T cell receptor beta chains from one sample in a study of radiation and T cells in renal cell carcinoma. TCRdb's table, derived via immunoSEQ multiplex PCR, lists solely in-frame clones and lacks some. This sample has 94,000 or so clones, with over 75% found just once. The starting material was blood, obtained from a patient whose treatment included radiotherapy and nephrectomy. Source of these receptors: a man in his sixties with renal cell carcinoma. Both conserved end residues are part of each CDR3. The size of a clone is reported for some rows only, either as once, few or many, or as a class for expanded clones.

J	size	V	CDR3
TRBJ1-5	NA	TRBV28	CASRGQPGLGNQPQHF
TRBJ2-7	few	TRBV7-2	CASSGGLIPYEQYF
TRBJ1-1	NA	TRBV2	CAREGAAEAFF
TRBJ1-4	NA	TRBV19	CASSIGGDINEKLFF
TRBJ1-1	NA	TRBV15	CATSRDWRGVNEAFF
TRBJ2-3	NA	TRBV6-6	CASGWGGGTDTQYF
TRBJ2-3	NA	TRBV27	CASSLYIAIVVDRGTDTQYF
TRBJ2-7	NA	TRBV4-1	CASSQAGQGRYEQYF
TRBJ1-2	NA	TRBV9	CASSVSGREGGGYTF
TRBJ1-2	once	TRBV6-1	CASSETPPNYGYTF
TRBJ2-7	few	TRBV19	CASSISKSSYEQYF
TRBJ2-1	NA	TRBV2	CASRVGGGWHNEQFF
TRBJ2-1	NA	TRBV27	CASSSGLAVHEQFF
TRBJ2-7	NA	TRBV6-5	CASSYSRPDRGDEQYF
TRBJ1-2	NA	TRBV6-5	CASSFRTASNYGYTF
TRBJ2-7	NA	TRBV10-3	CAISASSYEQYF
TRBJ2-7	NA	TRBV10-2	CASSEYGSGREQYF
TRBJ2-6	NA	TRBV5-4	CASRGSGANVLTF
TRBJ1-2	once	TRBV6-4	CASSDSRGGNYGYTF
TRBJ1-5	NA	TRBV10-2	CASSVDSNQPQHF
TRBJ2-5	NA	TRBV7-2	CASTYTSAETQYF
TRBJ2-1	NA	TRBV21-1	CASSKESLLAEYNEQFF
TRBJ1-2	NA	TRBV28	CASSSNYGYTF
TRBJ2-2	NA	TRBV7-9	CASSFQGPQESNTGELFF
TRBJ2-5	NA	TRBV2	CASSEAQGQETQYF
TRBJ2-7	NA	TRBV6-6	CASSAGFEASYEQYF